The 15 T cell receptor beta chains listed next were all sequenced from one sample in a study of shared clonotypes between healthy human individuals. The table came from immunoSEQ multiplex PCR; TCRdb's copy has only in-frame clones and leaves some out. The data hold 2 million to 3 million clones, with 90% to 95% observed a single time. The sample comprised naive CD4+ T cells from PBMCs. The subset was: CD45RA+ positively selected. The receptors here all came from a man in his late teens or twenties in good health. Some clones in this sample may be carry-over from other donors' samples.

This chain connects TRBV10-2 to TRBJ2-3; no definite D call. The germline V gene encodes CDR1 WSHSY and CDR2 SAAADI. V was clipped by 6 bases and J by 3 bases, with 13 bases between them. The CDR3 spans 14 residues. In nucleotides, the CDR3 is TGCGCCAGCAGCCATAGGACCGGGACAGATACGCAGTATTTT. Translated: CASSHRTGTDTQYF.

This clone was seen just once. The chain couples TRBV2 to TRBJ1-6; no reliable D call. The CDR3 has 12 amino acids. Germline V gives CDR1 SNHLY, CDR2 FYNNEI. Trimming removed 6 bases from V and 7 bases from J, with 7 bases in between. CDR3 amino acids: CASRVDNSPLHF. CDR3 bases: TGTGCCAGCAGAGTTGACAATTCACCCCTCCACTTT.

The gene calls are TRBV29-1 and TRBJ2-3; no firm D call. The germline V gene encodes CDR1 SQVTM and CDR2 ANQGSEA. There are 13 residues in the CDR3. Trimming removed 4 bases at V and 4 bases at J, with 12 bases between. CDR3 amino acids: CSVASTGADTQYF. In DNA, the CDR3 is TGCAGCGTTGCGAGTACGGGCGCAGATACGCAGTATTTT.

This rearrangement joins TRBV28 to TRBJ2-2; TRBD1 aligns across 7 bases. Germline assignment: CDR1 MDHEN and CDR2 SYDVKM. The CDR3 sequence is 15 residues long. V lost 4 bases and J lost 4; bases outside the gene matches: 6. The CDR3 reads CASSSPGGSTGELFF. Written as DNA, the CDR3 is TGTGCCAGCAGTTCTCCAGGGGGTTCCACCGGGGAGCTGTTTTTT.

The V gene is TRBV28, the J gene TRBJ1-4, with 8 bases that match TRBD1. The V gene end was trimmed by 2 bases and the J gene end by 6 bases; junction bases not matched to a gene: 5. This CDR3 contains 15 residues. CDR1 MDHEN and CDR2 SYDVKM come from the germline V gene. DNA of the CDR3: TGTGCCAGCAGTTTACGACAGGGGAGGGATGAAAAACTGTTTTTT. Residues: CASSLRQGRDEKLFF.

The chain employs TRBV28 and TRBJ1-2; 7 bases map to TRBD1. CDR3 length: 13 residues. Germline lookup yields CDR1 MDHEN and CDR2 SYDVKM. Losses at the gene ends were 6 bases for V and 7 bases for J; bases not matched to a gene: 8. This CDR3 reads CASSQTGRGGYTF. The CDR3 nucleotides are TGTGCCAGCAGCCAGACAGGGAGGGGTGGCTACACCTTC.

The V gene is TRBV29-1, the J gene TRBJ1-4; D possibly corresponds to TRBD1 (5 bases). From germline, CDR1 is SQVTM and CDR2 ANQGSEA. The CDR3 totals 12 residues. With 6 bases removed from V and 3 bases from J, the gap between germline ends came to 8 bases. DNA of the CDR3: TGCAGCGTACGGGACCCTAATGAAAAACTGTTTTTT. It codes for CSVRDPNEKLFF.

The V and J genes are TRBV5-1 and TRBJ2-7; 11 bases are shared with TRBD2. The V and J ends lost 3 bases and 8 bases, in that order; junction bases with no gene match: 7. The CDR3 has 14 residues. The germline CDR1 and CDR2 sequences are SGHRS and YFSETQ. CDR3 bases: TGCGCCAGCAGCTCGGGACTAGCGGCTACTCAGCAGTACTTC. Residues: CASSSGLAATQQYF.

The rearrangement uses TRBV5-6 and TRBJ2-6; D unresolved. V was shortened by 0 bases and J by 12 bases, with 10 bases between the two germline ends. The CDR3 length is 13 residues. Germline V gene sequence: CDR1 SGHDT, CDR2 YYEEEE. CDR3 sequence (DNA): TGTGCCAGCAGCTTGGATAGAATGATCGTCCTGACTTTC. It is translated as CASSLDRMIVLTF.

This clone was observed a single time. The same CDR3 is also encoded by other DNA sequences in this sample. The chain is built from TRBV9 and TRBJ2-1; 9 bases align to TRBD2. Germline loops: CDR1 SGDLS, CDR2 YYNGEE. With V trimmed by 2 bases and J by 5 bases, 5 bases remained unmatched. This CDR3 is built from 15 residues. CDR3 nucleotides: TGTGCCAGCAGCGTCACTAGCGGGTCACACAATGAGCAGTTCTTC. Translating gives CASSVTSGSHNEQFF.

V and J are TRBV6-5 and TRBJ1-5; D is uncertain. The CDR3 covers 14 residues. Trimming left V 5 bases short and J 0 bases short, with 8 bases between. Germline V lookup: CDR1 MNHEY, CDR2 SVGAGI. Written as DNA, the CDR3 is TGTGCCAGCAGTGTGGTAGCTAGCAATCAGCCCCAGCATTTT. Protein sequence: CASSVVASNQPQHF.

The rearrangement joins TRBV29-1 to TRBJ2-3, with 9 nucleotides matching TRBD2. The CDR3 is made up of 14 amino acids. V lost 4 bases to trimming and J lost 7 bases; unmatched junction nucleotides: 9. Germline V gene data show CDR1 as SQVTM and CDR2 as ANQGSEA. CDR3 DNA sequence: TGCAGCGTTGGCACTGGCGGGAGGGGATATACGCAGTATTTT. Translating it yields CSVGTGGRGYTQYF.

The rearrangement links TRBV15 to TRBJ2-7; 11 bases map to TRBD2. J lost 3 bases, V lost 5 bases, and 6 bases had no gene match. Germline lookup yields CDR1 LNHNV and CDR2 YYDKDF (reference sequence). CDR3 length: 15 amino acids. CDR3 nucleotide sequence: TGTGCCACCAGCCCTCCGGGACTAGCGGTCTACGAGCAGTACTTC. Amino acids: CATSPPGLAVYEQYF.

The rearrangement joins TRBV20-1 to TRBJ2-4, with a weak D call TRBD1 (5 bases). Germline assignment: CDR1 DFQATT and CDR2 SNEGSKA (reference sequence). The CDR3 totals 11 residues. Trimming stripped 6 bases from V and 8 bases from J, with 11 bases between. The CDR3 spells CSAGIGDIQYF. In DNA form, the CDR3 reads TGCAGTGCAGGAATAGGGGACATTCAGTACTTC.

As concerns this clone: At the DNA level, this CDR3 is encoded by other sequences in the same sample as well. The chain joins TRBV6-5 to TRBJ1-2; 9 bases map to TRBD1. V was clipped by 3 bases and J by 0 bases; unmatched bases: 2. The length of the CDR3 is 15 residues. CDR1 is MNHEY, CDR2 SVGAGI, per germline. CDR3 sequence reads: CASSYGTGTNYGYTF. The CDR3 DNA is TGTGCCAGCAGTTATGGGACAGGGACTAACTATGGCTACACCTTC.